One T cell receptor (beta chain) is described in this entry. This sample stems from a study of blood T cell repertoires in COVID-19. Overall study: PBMCs, B-cell-depleted T cells, or T cells provided the cDNA or gDNA that made up the material.

Assay used: immunoSEQ multiplex PCR; TCRdb lists only in-frame clones, some missing. This repertoire shows about 430,000 clones, 75% to 90% found once; its top ten account for roughly 1.1%. Cohorts were assigned according to the clinical history that participants reported. Recovery meant two consecutive negative NP/OP PCR tests, professional clearance, or resolved symptoms. Germline loops: CDR1 LGHNA, CDR2 YNFKEQ. V was shortened by 3 bases and J by 5 bases, with 18 bases between the two germline ends. This CDR3 has 16 amino acids. The receptor comes from a man aged 25-40 years who had recovered from COVID-19. The rearrangement uses TRBV4-2 and TRBJ2-3; the D gene is possibly TRBD2 (6 bases). What was sequenced was PBMCs or T cells enriched from blood (not recorded which). CDR3 bases: TGTGCCAGCAGCCAGGGGGGTAGGAGGCAGATAGATACGCAGTATTTT. Its translation is CASSQGGRRQIDTQYF.